This entry features one TCR beta chain sequence. The data are from a study of blood T cell repertoires in COVID-19. Study in general: Whether acute or convalescent, the COVID-19 samples came from the United States, Italy and Spain. Sample material is recorded as cDNA or gDNA derived from T cells, B-cell-depleted T cells, or PBMCs.

Germline V gene lookup returns CDR1 LNHDA and CDR2 SQIVND (reference sequence). With 7 bases clipped from V and 6 bases from J, the junction kept 6 bases outside the gene matches. The CDR3 has 14 amino acids. Authors' processing steps: Amplification with reference gene primers provided the estimates of nucleated cell counts. The assay was immunoSEQ multiplex PCR, and TCRdb's table has in-frame clones only and misses some. The V and J calls and clone size are taken from that table; D and trimming were inferred from the DNA. Of 120,000 to 150,000 clones listed, 84% were seen once; the top ten hold 5% to 7.5%.

Specimen: peripheral blood. This sequence joins TRBV19 and TRBJ2-2; 9 bases are shared with TRBD1. This clonotype was obtained from a human donor in a cohort sampled during active COVID-19. CDR3 DNA sequence: TGTGCCAGTACTCGGACAGGGGCGGCCGGGGAGCTGTTTTTT. Residues: CASTRTGAAGELFF.